The entry below gives a single T cell receptor (beta chain) sequence along with its context. What it binds is unknown. The sample comes from a study of T cell responses to AZD1222 COVID-19 vaccine. Looking at the study overall: Pooled together were second doses at about 4 or about 12 weeks.

Some clones are missing from TCRdb's copy, which holds only in-frame ones; the method was immunoSEQ multiplex PCR. The data contain about 150,000 clones, 70% to 90% of them singletons. The germline V gene encodes CDR1 LNHDA and CDR2 SQIVND (reference sequence). CDR3 size: 15 residues. Trimming took off 1 base at V and 5 bases at J, with 13 bases between the two ends. Study-wide points: Clonal diversity may have been underestimated in mostly white British donors. Vaccine-associated CD4 TCRs spanned spike, dominant at 160-218 and 743-854.

V gene TRBV19 combines with J gene TRBJ2-3, with unresolved D. This receptor was taken from an adult in good health. Sample: peripheral blood, taken on day 0 of AZD1222 vaccination. The CDR3 is CASSIVAGEIDTQYF. The CDR3 coding sequence is TGTGCCAGTAGTATAGTGGCAGGCGAGATAGATACGCAGTATTTT.